Listed below are T cell receptor beta chains from one sample, sequenced in a study of post-analysis software for immune sequencing data. Each CDR3 protein is one row after TCRdb ran MiXCR on the PCR reads. The repertoire holds 400,000 to 500,000 distinct CDR3 sequences, with approximately 38% as singletons. Input material: blood. Every receptor here comes from a girl aged 2 to 9 with multiple sclerosis. CDR3s include the opening cysteine and the closing phenylalanine or tryptophan. A D gene is named only where the DNA matches it firmly. Clone size is not always given. Where it is, it says once, few, many or a class for expanded clones.

CDR3 DNA,CDR3 protein,clone size,J gene,CDR3 length,V gene,D gene
TGTGCCAGCAGCTTAGGTGAAGAACCTAACTATGGCTACACCTTC,CASSLGEEPNYGYTF,-,TRBJ1-2,15,TRBV7-9,-
TGTGCTAGTGGTTTGGTACGCCTCGGGTTCTACGAGCAGTACTTC,CASGLVRLGFYEQYF,-,TRBJ2-7,15,TRBV12-5,-
TGTGCCAGCAGCCCAACTGCAGGCTTCGGCTACACCTTC,CASSPTAGFGYTF,few,TRBJ1-2,13,TRBV7-9,-
TGCAGTGCTAGAGGAATAGGAGGGGGCTACACCTTC,CSARGIGGGYTF,once,TRBJ1-2,12,TRBV20-1,-
TGTGCCAGCAGCTTAGCCATGACAGGAGCGCCCTACGAGCAGTACTTC,CASSLAMTGAPYEQYF,-,TRBJ2-7,16,TRBV7-9,-
TGTGCCAGCAGTTCTTTCAGCGGCAATCAGCCCCAGCATTTT,CASSSFSGNQPQHF,-,TRBJ1-5,14,TRBV12-3/TRBV12-4,-
TGTGCCGCACGGGACAGCCTACCCACAGATACGCAGTATTTT,CAARDSLPTDTQYF,few,TRBJ2-3,14,TRBV15,TRBD1
TGTGCCAGCAGGTCTCGACCGCTGAACACTGAAGCTTTCTTT,CASRSRPLNTEAFF,-,TRBJ1-1,14,TRBV7-9,-
TGTGCCAGCAGTTTGGAGGGGGGAGAGACCACAGATACGCAGTATTTT,CASSLEGGETTDTQYF,-,TRBJ2-3,16,TRBV27,-
TGTGCCAGCAGCTTAACACCCCGAACGACTGAAGCTTTCTTT,CASSLTPRTTEAFF,-,TRBJ1-1,14,TRBV7-2,-
TGCGCCAGCAGACCGACAGGGGTCGGCACTGAAGCTTTCTTT,CASRPTGVGTEAFF,-,TRBJ1-1,14,TRBV4-1,TRBD1
TGCGCCAGCAGGGGGGTGGGCGGGAACACTGAAGCTTTCTTT,CASRGVGGNTEAFF,few,TRBJ1-1,14,TRBV4-1,-
TGTGCCAGCAGTTTACAGCGGGAGACCGAGCAGTACTTC,CASSLQRETEQYF,-,TRBJ2-7,13,TRBV12-3/TRBV12-4,TRBD2
TGCAGTGCTAACAGGGGGCGGAACACTGAAGCTTTCTTT,CSANRGRNTEAFF,few,TRBJ1-1,13,TRBV20-1,TRBD1
TGCAGTGCTAGCGGCTCCTATAATTCACCCCTCCACTTT,CSASGSYNSPLHF,-,TRBJ1-6,13,TRBV20-1,-
TGTGCCAGCAGCGTAGCACTAGCGGTCTCCTACAATGAGCAGTTCTTC,CASSVALAVSYNEQFF,-,TRBJ2-1,16,TRBV9,TRBD2
TGTGCCAGCAGTTTACGGCGGGGGTCCTCCTACAATGAGCAGTTCTTC,CASSLRRGSSYNEQFF,-,TRBJ2-1,16,TRBV12-3/TRBV12-4,TRBD2
TGCGCCAGCAGCTGGGACCATCCTAACTATGGCTACTACGAGCAGTACTTC,CASSWDHPNYGYYEQYF,-,TRBJ2-7,17,TRBV5-1,-
TGTGCCAGCAGCTGGGTGTTCGGTGGTCAGCCCCAGCATTTT,CASSWVFGGQPQHF,-,TRBJ1-5,14,TRBV5-5,-
TGCAGTGCTATCCCGACAGGGGGCTTCTTCGAGCAGTACTTC,CSAIPTGGFFEQYF,-,TRBJ2-7,14,TRBV20-1,TRBD1
TGTGCCAGCAGCCCCTGGCAGGGGATGAACACTGAAGCTTTCTTT,CASSPWQGMNTEAFF,few,TRBJ1-1,15,TRBV7-6,-
TGCGCCAGCAGCCCACCGGGCAGGGGCAACACTGAAGCTTTCTTT,CASSPPGRGNTEAFF,once,TRBJ1-1,15,TRBV5-1,-
TGCAGTGCTAGCGCCAGGACCTACGAGCAGTACTTC,CSASARTYEQYF,few,TRBJ2-7,12,TRBV20-1,-
TGTGCCAGCAGCCACGACCTCGTGGCTAATGAAAAACTGTTTTTT,CASSHDLVANEKLFF,few,TRBJ1-4,15,TRBV6-5,-
TGTGCCAGCAGTCTCCCCAGTGAGAACACTGAAGCTTTCTTT,CASSLPSENTEAFF,-,TRBJ1-1,14,TRBV28,-
TGTGCCACAGCCTGGAACAGCTTCACAGATACGCAGTATTTT,CATAWNSFTDTQYF,-,TRBJ2-3,14,TRBV10-3,-
TGTGCCAGCAATACTGATCCCACGTATCAAAGCTCCTACGAGCAGTACTTC,CASNTDPTYQSSYEQYF,few,TRBJ2-7,17,TRBV2,-
TGTGCCATCAGTGAAGGGACAGGGACAACTAATGAAAAACTGTTTTTT,CAISEGTGTTNEKLFF,few,TRBJ1-4,16,TRBV10-3,TRBD1
TGTGCCAGCAGTACGTCCTCCTACGGGCAGTACTTC,CASSTSSYGQYF,-,TRBJ2-7,12,TRBV27,-
TGCAGTGCTAGAATGACTAGCGGGTACAATGAGCAGTTCTTC,CSARMTSGYNEQFF,few,TRBJ2-1,14,TRBV20-1,TRBD2
TGTGCCAGCAGTTACTCCTTTTTAGGGACTAGCGGGAGGGCCAGGAGAGATACGCAGTATTTT,CASSYSFLGTSGRARRDTQYF,-,TRBJ2-3,21,TRBV6-5,TRBD2
TGCAGCGTGGCAGGGATGAGGTACAATGAGCAGTTCTTC,CSVAGMRYNEQFF,few,TRBJ2-1,13,TRBV29-1,-
TGTGCCAGCAGTTTATTCTTCAGGGGGCCACACTACAATGAGCAGTTCTTC,CASSLFFRGPHYNEQFF,few,TRBJ2-1,17,TRBV28,TRBD1
TGTGCCAGCTCAGCGGGATTCCAAGAGACCCAGTACTTC,CASSAGFQETQYF,-,TRBJ2-5,13,TRBV18,-
TGTGCCAGCAGCTCCCCAGCGGGAGCAGGTACGCAGTATTTT,CASSSPAGAGTQYF,few,TRBJ2-3,14,TRBV13,TRBD2
TGTGCCAGCAGTGTGACAGGGGGCACTGAAGCTTTCTTT,CASSVTGGTEAFF,-,TRBJ1-1,13,TRBV12-3/TRBV12-4,TRBD1
TGTGCCAGCAGCTTGAGGCTCGCGGGATGGGCGTCAGATACGCAGTATTTT,CASSLRLAGWASDTQYF,-,TRBJ2-3,17,TRBV7-2,-
TGTGCCAGCAGCCCCGTCCCTTCCCTCGGGCACAATGAGCAGTTCTTC,CASSPVPSLGHNEQFF,-,TRBJ2-1,16,TRBV14,-
TGTGCCAGCAGCGTTCTGCCTAGCGGAACCTACGAGGGTGAGCAGTTCTTC,CASSVLPSGTYEGEQFF,-,TRBJ2-1,17,TRBV9,TRBD2
TGTGCCAGCAGTCCCCGGACAGGGAGAGACATTCAGTACTTC,CASSPRTGRDIQYF,-,TRBJ2-4,14,TRBV12-3/TRBV12-4,TRBD1